The 11 T cell receptor beta chains below were found in one sample sequenced in a study of CD8+ T cells in alopecia areata. Following extraction, RNA underwent reverse transcription to cDNA, which served as the sequencing template. Sequenced by immunoSEQ multiplex PCR; TCRdb stores in-frame clones only, minus some. The table lists roughly 150,000 clones, more than 40% of them singletons. Sequences were obtained from CD4+ T cells sorted from blood. These receptors all stem from a human donor with alopecia areata.

J is TRBJ2-3 and V is TRBV11-2, with D perhaps TRBD2 (7 bases). Germline V gene lookup returns CDR1 SGHAT and CDR2 FQNNGV. V was clipped by 1 base and J by 7 bases, with 9 bases between them. This CDR3 has 13 amino acids. The CDR3 coding sequence is TGTGCCAGCAGCTTAGTGGGGGGGCATACGCAGTATTTT. Amino acids: CASSLVGGHTQYF.

The genes are TRBV28 and TRBJ2-7, with TRBD1 identical over 11 bases. After removal of 6 bases from V and 7 bases from J, the junction contained 8 bases not matched to a gene. The length of the CDR3 is 14 residues. Germline V gene data show CDR1 as MDHEN and CDR2 as SYDVKM. CDR3 bases: TGTGCCAGCAGGACCGGACAGGGGGCGGGAGAGCAGTACTTC. This codes for CASRTGQGAGEQYF.

In this sample, this clone turned up once. The chain has TRBV5-6 and TRBJ1-2; D unresolved. Looked up from germline, CDR1 is SGHDT and CDR2 is YYEEEE. This CDR3 comprises 11 residues. The V and J ends lost 4 bases and 2 bases respectively, with 3 bases between them. CDR3 coding DNA: TGTGCCAGCAGCACCAACTATGGCTACACCTTC. This gives the protein CASSTNYGYTF.

Remarks on this clone: Relative to the germline gene, one junction end is altered; a read error may explain this. J is TRBJ1-1 and V is TRBV28, with 8 bases aligning to TRBD1. The CDR3 runs 11 residues. Per the germline V gene, CDR1 is MDHEN and CDR2 is SYDVKM. The CDR3 here is CASSIDRGALF. CDR3 DNA sequence: TGTGCCAGCAGCATCGACAGGGGAGCCCTCTTT.

V gene TRBV29-1 combines with J gene TRBJ1-1; D not certain. Germline assignment: CDR1 SQVTM and CDR2 ANQGSEA. The CDR3 runs 13 residues. Trimming removed 4 bases from V and 0 bases from J, with 9 bases in between. The CDR3 protein is CSVVTLMNTEAFF. DNA of the CDR3: TGCAGCGTTGTGACCCTGATGAACACTGAAGCTTTCTTT.

The chain employs TRBV30 and TRBJ2-7; D might be TRBD2 (5 bases). Between the trimmed V and J ends, which lost 7 bases and 1 base, there was a span of 14 bases. The CDR3 is made up of 13 amino acids. Germline V gene data show CDR1 as GTSNPN and CDR2 as SVGIG (reference sequence). The DNA of the CDR3 is TGTGCCTATGAGAGAGGGAGATCCTACGAGCAGTACTTC. Amino acids: CAYERGRSYEQYF.

This clone turned up a few times. The J gene is TRBJ1-1, the V gene TRBV18; D gene uncertain. Trimming took 1 base from V and 3 from J, leaving 12 bases between them. The CDR3 runs 15 residues. CDR1 and CDR2 from the germline V gene are KGHSH and LQKENI. The CDR3 DNA sequence: TGTGCCAGCTCACCACTATCGAATTGGGACACTGAAGCTTTCTTT. Its translation is CASSPLSNWDTEAFF.

This clone turned up a few times. This chain uses TRBV29-1 with TRBJ2-7; no clear D gene. V gave up 4 bases and J gave up 6 bases, with 13 bases separating them. The CDR3 sequence is 12 residues long. Germline CDR1 is SQVTM and CDR2 is ANQGSEA. This chain's CDR3 is CSVVFRATEQYF. Here the CDR3 DNA reads TGCAGCGTTGTGTTCAGAGCCACCGAGCAGTACTTC.

The V and J genes are TRBV29-1 and TRBJ1-1, with D maybe TRBD1 (6 bases). Germline values: CDR1 SQVTM, CDR2 ANQGSEA. The CDR3 is 15 amino acids. Trimming took off 5 bases at V and 0 bases at J, with 16 bases between the two ends. DNA for the CDR3: TGCAGCGTTTCCCAGGGGAGCGGCATGAACACTGAAGCTTTCTTT. This gives the protein CSVSQGSGMNTEAFF.

The genes are TRBV15 and TRBJ2-3; D is unclear. Germline V gives CDR1 LNHNV, CDR2 YYDKDF (reference sequence). The CDR3 extends over 13 amino acids. The germline V and J ends were trimmed by 0 bases and 6 bases, with 7 bases remaining between them. The DNA of the CDR3 is TGTGCCACCAGCAGAGATCGTAGGGATACGCAGTATTTT. Protein product: CATSRDRRDTQYF.

This clone was observed a handful of times. The CDR3 reads CSVASRDYEQFF. As DNA, the CDR3 is TGCAGCGTTGCGTCCAGGGACTATGAGCAGTTCTTC. V is TRBV29-1 and J is TRBJ2-1, with TRBD2 as a possible D gene (6 bases). The germline V gene encodes CDR1 SQVTM and CDR2 ANQGSEA. The CDR3 is 12 amino acids. Trimming removed 4 bases at V and 8 bases at J, with 12 bases between.